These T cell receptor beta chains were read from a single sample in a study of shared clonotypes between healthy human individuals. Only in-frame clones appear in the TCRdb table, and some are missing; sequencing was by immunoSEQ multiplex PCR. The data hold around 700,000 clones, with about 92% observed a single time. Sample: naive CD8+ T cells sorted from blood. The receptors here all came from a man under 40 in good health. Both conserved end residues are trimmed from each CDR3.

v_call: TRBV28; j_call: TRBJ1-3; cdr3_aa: ASSFGGSPGNTIY
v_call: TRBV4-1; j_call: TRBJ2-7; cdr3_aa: ASSQATVQY
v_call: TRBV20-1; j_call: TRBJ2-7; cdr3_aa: SEGQGGEQY
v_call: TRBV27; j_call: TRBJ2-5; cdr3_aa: ASSLLGGQETQY
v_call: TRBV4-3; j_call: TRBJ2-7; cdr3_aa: ASSQEGSPGYEQY
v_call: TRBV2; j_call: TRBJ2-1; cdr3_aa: ASSRDRERFNEQF
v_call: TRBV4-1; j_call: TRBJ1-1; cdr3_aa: ASSQVSGTHNTEAF
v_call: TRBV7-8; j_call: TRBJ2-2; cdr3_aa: ASSLVGAGELF
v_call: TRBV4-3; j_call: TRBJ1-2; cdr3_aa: ASSQGTGLTDGYT
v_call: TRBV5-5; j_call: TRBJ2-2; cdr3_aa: ASSLTLWLAENTGELF
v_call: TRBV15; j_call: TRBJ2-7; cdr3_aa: ATSNSGSYEQY
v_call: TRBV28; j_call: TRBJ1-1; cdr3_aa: ASSSTGKNTEAF
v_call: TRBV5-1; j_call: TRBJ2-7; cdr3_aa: ASSPTGTGRYEQY
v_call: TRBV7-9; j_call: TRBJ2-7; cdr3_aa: ASSLGSGVRNEQY
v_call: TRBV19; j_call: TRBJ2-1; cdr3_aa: ASSISLAGGANEQF
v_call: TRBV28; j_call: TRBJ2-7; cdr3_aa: ASSKGQVDEQY
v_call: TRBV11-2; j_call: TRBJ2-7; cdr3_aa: ASSLGGTIWEQY
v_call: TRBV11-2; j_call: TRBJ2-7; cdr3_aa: ASSSTTSLYEQY
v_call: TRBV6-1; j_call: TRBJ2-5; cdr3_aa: ASSDEGWETQY
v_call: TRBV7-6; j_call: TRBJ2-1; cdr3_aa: ASSDDRNNEQF
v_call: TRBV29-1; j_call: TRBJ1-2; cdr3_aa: SVYQGASGYT
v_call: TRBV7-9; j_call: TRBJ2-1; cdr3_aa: ASSPTDGNWRGGYNEQF
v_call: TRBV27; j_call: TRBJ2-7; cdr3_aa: ASSLPGQRTSEQY
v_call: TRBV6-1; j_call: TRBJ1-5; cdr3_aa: ASTEWDRDNQPQH
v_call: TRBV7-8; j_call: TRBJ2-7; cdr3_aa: ASSKRPGQGAQIPYEQY